These T cell receptor beta chains were read from a single sample in a study of glioma-infiltrating T cells. TCRdb used MiXCR to reprocess the multiplex PCR reads, holding one entry per CDR3 protein. The sample lists tens of thousands of distinct CDR3 sequences, approximately 40% seen once, with 35% to 40% in the top ten. The material sequenced was glioma tissue, nonneoplastic brain tissue, or PBMCs (not recorded which). The source is a human donor with low-grade glioma or glioblastoma, undergoing nonglioma brain surgery, or in good health (not recorded which). Both conserved end residues are trimmed from each CDR3.

V,CDR3
TRBV6-5,VSSAPKETQY
TRBV6-1,ASGQGRNTEAF
TRBV29-1,SVEWRNPGMGTEAF
TRBV5-4,ASSPGLARNEQF
TRBV2,ASSEGGNYGYT
TRBV12-3/TRBV12-4,ASSSAGGWGNEQF
TRBV19,ASRSRQGVAYNEQF
TRBV4-1,PSSQSQGNGNTIN
TRBV7-3,ASSADSGGYEQY
TRBV9,ASSVEGLGLSGNTIY
TRBV12-3/TRBV12-4,ASKDSGGHEQY
TRBV6-2/TRBV6-3,ASKDSGGLYNEQF
TRBV7-8,ASSPDRVIYEQY
TRBV28,ASSPPGQLSGANVLT
TRBV6-2/TRBV6-3,ASSTTSSIVGVSVEQF